The 8 T cell receptor beta chains reported below all come from one sample, sequenced in a study of blood T cell repertoires in COVID-19. Sequencing used immunoSEQ multiplex PCR; TCRdb keeps in-frame clones, though not all of them. The sample has 150,000 or so clones; 86% are singletons. Specimen: peripheral blood. The receptors shown here come from a man aged 50 or older with active or convalescent COVID-19.

The CDR3 is CASSQGQPGEQYF. In nucleotides, the CDR3 is TGTGCCAGCAGCCAGGGACAGCCTGGCGAGCAGTACTTC. The V gene is TRBV2, the J gene TRBJ2-7, with 7 bases that match TRBD1. There are 13 residues in the CDR3. CDR1 SNHLY and CDR2 FYNNEI come from the germline V gene. With V trimmed by 6 bases and J by 6 bases, 8 bases remained unmatched.

The J gene is TRBJ2-2, the V gene TRBV5-1; 9 bases match TRBD2. Per germline, CDR1 SGHRS and CDR2 YFSETQ. CDR3 length equals 15 residues. With V trimmed by 0 bases and J by 3 bases, 0 bases remained unmatched. In DNA, the CDR3 is TGCGCCAGCAGCTTGGGGACTAGCGACACCGGGGAGCTGTTTTTT. Translation: CASSLGTSDTGELFF.

The chain recombines TRBV3-1 (or the pseudogene TRBV3-2) with TRBJ1-4, with TRBD1 identical over 9 bases. CDR3 size: 15 residues. After removal of 4 bases from V and 5 bases from J, the junction contained 5 bases not matched to a gene. CDR1 and CDR2 (germline): LGHDT, YNNKEL (reference sequence). CDR3 protein: CASSLRTGDNEKLFF. CDR3 coding DNA: TGTGCCAGCAGCCTTCGGACAGGGGACAATGAAAAACTGTTTTTT.

This rearrangement joins TRBV6-5 to TRBJ1-2, with D possibly matching TRBD1 (6 bases). Germline values: CDR1 MNHEY, CDR2 SVGAGI. V lost 6 bases to trimming and J lost 2 bases, with 16 bases between them. This CDR3 has 15 amino acids. The CDR3 spells CASRKGDNSNYGYTF. The CDR3, as DNA: TGTGCCAGCAGGAAAGGGGACAACTCCAACTATGGCTACACCTTC.

This clone was recorded once. CDR3 sequence reads: CASSFLGGAQNIQYF. The CDR3, as DNA: TGTGCCAGCAGCTTCCTCGGGGGGGCCCAAAACATTCAGTACTTC. The chain combines TRBV7-2 with TRBJ2-4; 8 bases agree with TRBD2. The germline gives CDR1 SGHTA, CDR2 FQGNSA. The CDR3 contains 15 residues. The trim removed 3 bases at V and 5 bases at J, leaving 6 bases unmatched.

This sequence joins TRBV5-1 and TRBJ1-1, with D unresolved. CDR1 is SGHRS, CDR2 YFSETQ, per germline. The CDR3 length is 14 residues. The V gene lost 2 bases and the J gene lost 0 bases, with 8 bases spanning the gap. The CDR3 DNA sequence: TGCGCCAGCAGCTTCGGAGACCTGAACACTGAAGCTTTCTTT. This codes for CASSFGDLNTEAFF.

In its sample, this clone was seen a few times. V and J are TRBV7-9 and TRBJ1-2; D gene unclear. This CDR3 contains 13 residues. The V end lost 5 bases, the J end lost 6 bases, and 13 bases lay between the germline ends. From germline, CDR1 is SEHNR and CDR2 FQNEAQ (reference sequence). The CDR3 sequence is CASSPPQEDGYTF. The DNA of the CDR3 is TGTGCCAGCAGCCCCCCCCAGGAGGATGGCTACACCTTC.

This clone was counted only a few times. V usage is TRBV9 and J usage is TRBJ1-3, with D unclear. This CDR3 region has 15 residues. Germline assignment: CDR1 SGDLS and CDR2 YYNGEE. Trimming left V 6 bases short and J 2 bases short, with 15 bases between. DNA for the CDR3: TGTGCCAGCAATCCTTATGGGAGGGCTGGAAACACCATATATTTT. Protein: CASNPYGRAGNTIYF.